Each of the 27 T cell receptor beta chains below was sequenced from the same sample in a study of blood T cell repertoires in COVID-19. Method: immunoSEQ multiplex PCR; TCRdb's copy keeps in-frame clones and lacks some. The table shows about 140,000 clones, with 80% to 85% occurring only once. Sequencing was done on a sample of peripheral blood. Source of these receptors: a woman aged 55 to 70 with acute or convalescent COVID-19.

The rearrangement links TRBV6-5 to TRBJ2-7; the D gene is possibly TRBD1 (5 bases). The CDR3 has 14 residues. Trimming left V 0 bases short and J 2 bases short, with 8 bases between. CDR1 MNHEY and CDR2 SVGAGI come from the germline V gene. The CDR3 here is CASSYSAGTYEQYF. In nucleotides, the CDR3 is TGTGCCAGCAGTTACTCGGCAGGGACCTACGAGCAGTACTTC.

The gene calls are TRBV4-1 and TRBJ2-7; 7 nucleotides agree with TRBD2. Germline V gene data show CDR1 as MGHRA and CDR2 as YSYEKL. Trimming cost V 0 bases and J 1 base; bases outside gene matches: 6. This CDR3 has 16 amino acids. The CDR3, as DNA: TGCGCCAGCAGCCAAGAGCGCCTAGCGGCTTCCTACGAGCAGTACTTC. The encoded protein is CASSQERLAASYEQYF.

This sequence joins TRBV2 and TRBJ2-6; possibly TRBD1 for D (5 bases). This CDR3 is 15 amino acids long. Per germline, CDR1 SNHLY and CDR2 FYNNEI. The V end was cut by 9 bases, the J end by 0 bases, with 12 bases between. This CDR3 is CASCVTDSGANVLTF. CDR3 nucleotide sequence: TGTGCCAGTTGCGTGACAGACTCTGGGGCCAACGTCCTGACTTTC.

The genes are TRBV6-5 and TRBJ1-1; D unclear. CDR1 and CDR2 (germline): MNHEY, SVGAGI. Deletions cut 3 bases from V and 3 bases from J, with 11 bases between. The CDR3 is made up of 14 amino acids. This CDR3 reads CASSYWPRDTEAFF. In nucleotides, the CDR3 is TGTGCCAGCAGTTATTGGCCCCGTGACACTGAAGCTTTCTTT.

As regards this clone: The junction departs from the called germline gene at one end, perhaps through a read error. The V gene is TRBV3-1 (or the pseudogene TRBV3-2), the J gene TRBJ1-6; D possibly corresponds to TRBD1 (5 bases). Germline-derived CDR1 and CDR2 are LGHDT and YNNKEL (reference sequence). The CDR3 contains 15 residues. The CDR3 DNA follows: TGTGCCAGCAACCAAGGGTGGGGCCCTAATTCACCCCTCCACTTT. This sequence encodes CASNQGWGPNSPLHF.

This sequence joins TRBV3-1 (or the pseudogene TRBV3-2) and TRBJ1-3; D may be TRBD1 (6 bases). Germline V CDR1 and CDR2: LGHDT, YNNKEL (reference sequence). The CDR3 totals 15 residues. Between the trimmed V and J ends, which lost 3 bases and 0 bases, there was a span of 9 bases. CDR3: CASSQTGYSGNTIYF. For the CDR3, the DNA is TGTGCCAGCAGCCAGACAGGCTACTCTGGAAACACCATATATTTT.

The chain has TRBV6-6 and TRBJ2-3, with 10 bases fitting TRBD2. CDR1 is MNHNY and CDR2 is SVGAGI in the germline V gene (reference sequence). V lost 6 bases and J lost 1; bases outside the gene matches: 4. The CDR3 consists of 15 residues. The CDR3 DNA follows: TGTGCCAGCAGACCCGGACTAGCGGGCACAGATACGCAGTATTTT. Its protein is CASRPGLAGTDTQYF.

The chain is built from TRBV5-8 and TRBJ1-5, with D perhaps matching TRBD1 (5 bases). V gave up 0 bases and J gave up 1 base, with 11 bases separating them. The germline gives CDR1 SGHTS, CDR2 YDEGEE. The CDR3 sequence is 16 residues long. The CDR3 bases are TGTGCCAGCAGCTTGGTCGGCCAGGGCAGCAATCAGCCCCAGCATTTT. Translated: CASSLVGQGSNQPQHF.

CDR3 nucleotides: TGTGCCAGCAGCTATCCCACCCAGGGGGTTGGGGAGACCCAGTACTTC. Translating it yields CASSYPTQGVGETQYF. The gene calls are TRBV5-8 and TRBJ2-5, with 7 bases matching TRBD1. Germline lookup yields CDR1 SGHTS and CDR2 YDEGEE. The V gene end was trimmed by 3 bases and the J gene end by 5 bases; junction bases not matched to a gene: 13. The CDR3 totals 16 residues.

The CDR3 sequence is CATSGGLNTEAFF. For the CDR3, the DNA is TGTGCCACCTCGGGAGGCCTGAACACTGAAGCTTTCTTT. V and J are TRBV24-1 and TRBJ1-1; D not certain. Germline lookup yields CDR1 KGHDR and CDR2 SFDVKD. Deletions cut 9 bases from V and 0 bases from J, with 10 bases between. This CDR3 has 13 amino acids.

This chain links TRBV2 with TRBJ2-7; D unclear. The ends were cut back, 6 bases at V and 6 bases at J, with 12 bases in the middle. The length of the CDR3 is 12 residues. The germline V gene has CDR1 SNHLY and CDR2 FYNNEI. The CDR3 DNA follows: TGTGCCAGCAGCCCCACAAGTCGCGAGCAGTACTTC. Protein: CASSPTSREQYF.

The CDR3 DNA follows: TGCGCCAGCAGCCCGGGAAGGGCGCCTATGGGTGAGCAGTACTTC. This translates into CASSPGRAPMGEQYF. The chain combines TRBV5-1 with TRBJ2-7, with D perhaps matching TRBD2 (5 bases). Germline V gives CDR1 SGHRS, CDR2 YFSETQ. Trimming shortened V by 4 bases and J by 7 bases, and 21 bases separated the two germline ends. The CDR3 loop spans 15 amino acids.

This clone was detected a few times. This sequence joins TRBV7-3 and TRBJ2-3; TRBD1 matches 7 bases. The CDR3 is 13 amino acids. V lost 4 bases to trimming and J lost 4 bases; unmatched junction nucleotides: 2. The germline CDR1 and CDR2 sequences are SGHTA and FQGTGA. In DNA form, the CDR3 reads TGTGCCAGCAGCTCTACAGGGGCAGATACGCAGTATTTT. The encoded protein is CASSSTGADTQYF.

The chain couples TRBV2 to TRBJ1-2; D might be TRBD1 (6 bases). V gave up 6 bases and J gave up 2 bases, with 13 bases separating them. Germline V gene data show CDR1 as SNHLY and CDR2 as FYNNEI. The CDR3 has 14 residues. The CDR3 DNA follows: TGTGCCAGCAGGGGGAACAGGGACAACTATGGCTACACCTTC. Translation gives CASRGNRDNYGYTF. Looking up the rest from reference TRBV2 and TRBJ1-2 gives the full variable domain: EPEVTQTPSHQVTQMGQEVILRCVPISNHLYFYWYRQILGQKVEFLVSFYNNEISEKSEIFDDQFSVERPDGSNFTLKIRSTKLEDSAMYFCASRGNRDNYGYTFGSGTRLTVV.

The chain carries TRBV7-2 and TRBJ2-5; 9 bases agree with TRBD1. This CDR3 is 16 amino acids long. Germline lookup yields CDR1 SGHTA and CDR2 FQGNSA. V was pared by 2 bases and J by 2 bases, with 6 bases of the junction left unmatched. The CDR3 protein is CASSLSTGGGQETQYF. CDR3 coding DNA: TGTGCCAGCAGCTTATCTACAGGGGGCGGACAAGAGACCCAGTACTTC.

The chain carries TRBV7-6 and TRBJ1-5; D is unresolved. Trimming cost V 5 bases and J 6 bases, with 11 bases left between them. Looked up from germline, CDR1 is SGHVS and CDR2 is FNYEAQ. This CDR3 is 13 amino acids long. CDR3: CASSNGVVQPQHF. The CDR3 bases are TGTGCCAGCAGCAACGGGGTCGTTCAGCCCCAGCATTTT.

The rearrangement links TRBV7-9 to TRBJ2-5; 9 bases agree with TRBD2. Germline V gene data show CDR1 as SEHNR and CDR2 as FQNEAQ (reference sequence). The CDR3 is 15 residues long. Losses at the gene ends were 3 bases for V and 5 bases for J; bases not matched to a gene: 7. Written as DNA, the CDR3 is TGTGCCAGCAGCTTTTTAGCGGGAGTCGATGAGACCCAGTACTTC. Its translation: CASSFLAGVDETQYF.

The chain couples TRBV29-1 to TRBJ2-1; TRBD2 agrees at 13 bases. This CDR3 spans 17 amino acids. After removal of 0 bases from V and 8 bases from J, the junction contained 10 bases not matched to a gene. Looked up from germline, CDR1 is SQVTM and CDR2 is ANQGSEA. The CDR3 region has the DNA TGCAGCGTTGAAGATCCCCGGACTAGCGGGAGTACGGATGAGCAGTTCTTC. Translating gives CSVEDPRTSGSTDEQFF.

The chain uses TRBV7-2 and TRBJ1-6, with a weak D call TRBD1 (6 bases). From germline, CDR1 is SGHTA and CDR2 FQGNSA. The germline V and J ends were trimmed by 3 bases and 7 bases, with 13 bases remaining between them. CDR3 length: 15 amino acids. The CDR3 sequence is CASSFLDSGNSPLHF. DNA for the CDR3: TGTGCCAGCAGCTTTTTGGACAGTGGAAATTCACCCCTCCACTTT.

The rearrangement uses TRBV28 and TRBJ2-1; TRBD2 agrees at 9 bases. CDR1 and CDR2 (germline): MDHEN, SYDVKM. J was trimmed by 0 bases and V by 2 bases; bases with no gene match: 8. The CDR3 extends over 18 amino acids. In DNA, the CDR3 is TGTGCCAGCAGTTTAATACCCCTTAGCGGGAGCTCCTACAATGAGCAGTTCTTC. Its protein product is CASSLIPLSGSSYNEQFF.

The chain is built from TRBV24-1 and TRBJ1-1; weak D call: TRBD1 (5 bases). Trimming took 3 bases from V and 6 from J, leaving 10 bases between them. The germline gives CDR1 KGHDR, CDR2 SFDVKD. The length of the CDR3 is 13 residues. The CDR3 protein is CATSDPRGSEAFF. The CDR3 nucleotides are TGTGCCACCAGTGATCCCCGGGGGTCTGAAGCTTTCTTT.

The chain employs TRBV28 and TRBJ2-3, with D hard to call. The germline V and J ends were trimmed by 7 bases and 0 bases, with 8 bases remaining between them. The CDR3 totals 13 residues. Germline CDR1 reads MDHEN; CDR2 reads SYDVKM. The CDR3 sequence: CASTLPSTDTQYF. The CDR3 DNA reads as TGTGCCAGCACCCTCCCGAGCACAGATACGCAGTATTTT. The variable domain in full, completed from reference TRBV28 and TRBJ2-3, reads DVKVTQSSRYLVKRTGEKVFLECVQDMDHENMFWYRQDPGLGLRLIYFSYDVKMKEKGDIPEGYSVSREKKERFSLILESASTNQTSMYLCASTLPSTDTQYFGPGTRLTVL.

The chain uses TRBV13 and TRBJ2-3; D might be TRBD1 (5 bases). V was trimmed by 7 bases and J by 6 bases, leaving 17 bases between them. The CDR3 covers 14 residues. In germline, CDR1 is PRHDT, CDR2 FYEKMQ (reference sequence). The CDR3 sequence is CASTGPDESDTQYF. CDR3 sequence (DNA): TGTGCCAGCACAGGGCCCGACGAGTCGGATACGCAGTATTTT.

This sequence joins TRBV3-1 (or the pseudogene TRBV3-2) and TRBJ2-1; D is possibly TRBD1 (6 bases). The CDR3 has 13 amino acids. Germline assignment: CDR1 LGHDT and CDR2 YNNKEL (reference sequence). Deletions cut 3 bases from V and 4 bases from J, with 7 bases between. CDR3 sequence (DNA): TGTGCCAGCAGCCACGACAGGTACAATGAGCAGTTCTTC. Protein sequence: CASSHDRYNEQFF.

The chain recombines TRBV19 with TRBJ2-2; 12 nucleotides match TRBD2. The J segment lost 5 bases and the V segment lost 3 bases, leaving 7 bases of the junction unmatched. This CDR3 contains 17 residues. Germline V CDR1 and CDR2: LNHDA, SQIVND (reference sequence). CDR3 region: CASSMRRGTSGTGELFF. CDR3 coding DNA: TGTGCCAGTAGTATGCGGAGGGGGACTAGCGGGACCGGGGAGCTGTTTTTT.

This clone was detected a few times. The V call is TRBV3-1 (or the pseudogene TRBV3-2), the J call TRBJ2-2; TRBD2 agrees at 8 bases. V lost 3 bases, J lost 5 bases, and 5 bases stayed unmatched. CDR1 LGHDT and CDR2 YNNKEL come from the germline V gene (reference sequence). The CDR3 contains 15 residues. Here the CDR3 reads CASSQGLVYTGELFF. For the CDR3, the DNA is TGTGCCAGCAGCCAGGGACTAGTTTATACCGGGGAGCTGTTTTTT.

In nucleotides, the CDR3 is TGTGCCAGCAGTTTAGTTAGCGGAGACTACAATGAGCAGTTCTTC. Translating gives CASSLVSGDYNEQFF. This rearrangement joins TRBV28 to TRBJ2-1, with D perhaps matching TRBD2 (6 bases). Germline-derived CDR1 and CDR2 are MDHEN and SYDVKM. Trimming took 2 bases from V and 3 from J, leaving 11 bases between them. The CDR3 totals 15 residues.